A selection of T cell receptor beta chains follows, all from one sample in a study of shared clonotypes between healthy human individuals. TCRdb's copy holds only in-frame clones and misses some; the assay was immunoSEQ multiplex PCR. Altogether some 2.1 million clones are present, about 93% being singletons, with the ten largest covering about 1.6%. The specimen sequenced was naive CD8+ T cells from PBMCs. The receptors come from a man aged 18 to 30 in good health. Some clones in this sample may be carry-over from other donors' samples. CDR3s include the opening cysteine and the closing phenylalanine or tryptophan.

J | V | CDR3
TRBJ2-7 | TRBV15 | CATSRDSGSEQYF
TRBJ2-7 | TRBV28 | CASSSDLGDYEQYF
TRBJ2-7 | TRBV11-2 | CASSLARRPEQYF
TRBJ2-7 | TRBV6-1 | CASSAGGEQYF
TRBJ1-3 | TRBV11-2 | CASIPSGGQTGNTIYF
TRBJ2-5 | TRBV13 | CASSSRSQPQETQYF
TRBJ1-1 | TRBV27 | CASSTRDRGLWTEAFF
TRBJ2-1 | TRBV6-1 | CASSDVGPGRGRVEQFF
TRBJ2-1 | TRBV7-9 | CASSSGTSGGVDNEQFF
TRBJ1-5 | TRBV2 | CASSGGGTSNQPQHF
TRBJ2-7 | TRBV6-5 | CASSYRLAVYEQYF
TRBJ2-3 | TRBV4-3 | CASSQKPPTSYRTDTQYF
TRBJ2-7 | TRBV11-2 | CASSPRTVSYEQYF
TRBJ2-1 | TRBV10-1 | CASSDLNRDRGVAEQFF
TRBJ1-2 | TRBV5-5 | CASSPRGGGYGYTF
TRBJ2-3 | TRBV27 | CASSLGSGTPVDTQYF
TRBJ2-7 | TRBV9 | CASSPNPSGSYEQYF
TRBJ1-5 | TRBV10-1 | CASRTIQDSPSNQPQHF
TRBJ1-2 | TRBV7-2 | CASSPRLEQINYGYTF
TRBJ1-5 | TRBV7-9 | CASSLGTQPQHF
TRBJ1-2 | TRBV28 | CASSRTASNYGYTF
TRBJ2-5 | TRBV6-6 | CASRHTGGVETQYF
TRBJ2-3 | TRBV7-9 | CASTLKTGPDTQYF
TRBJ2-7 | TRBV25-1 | CASSEFDRVDEQYF
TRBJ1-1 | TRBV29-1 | CSVEKTLRDGGQAFF
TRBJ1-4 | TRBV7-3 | CASSFPGGQAPSREKLFF
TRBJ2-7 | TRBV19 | CASSSTSGPLREQYF
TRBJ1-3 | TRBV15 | CATSRDAEGSGNTIYF
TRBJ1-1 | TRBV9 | CASSLQGRGNTEAFF
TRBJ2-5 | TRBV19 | CASSATGTKETQYF
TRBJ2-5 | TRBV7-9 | CASSSSEEETQYF
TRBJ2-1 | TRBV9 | CASSVSVRQGKTTLHNEQFF
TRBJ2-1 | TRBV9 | CASSVSGTPNEQFF
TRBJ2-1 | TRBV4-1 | CASSPLLTGALQFF
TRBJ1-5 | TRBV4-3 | CASSQDWMGLLNQPQHF
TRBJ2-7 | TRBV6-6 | CASSWTEPSYEQYF
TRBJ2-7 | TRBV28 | CASSTPAEQSAYEQYF
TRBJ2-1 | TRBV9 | CASRGLGEEQFF
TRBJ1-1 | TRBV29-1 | CSATEGAPGEAFF
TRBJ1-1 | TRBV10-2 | CASSGRTGGFGNRMNTEAFF
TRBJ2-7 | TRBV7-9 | CASSPVPYEQYF
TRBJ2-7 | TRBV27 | CASSFRRGSYEQYF
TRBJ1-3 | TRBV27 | CASSLFSDRGNTIYF
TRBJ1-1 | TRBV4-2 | CASSHPQGVTEAFF
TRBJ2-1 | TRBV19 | CASRQTSGFYNEQFF
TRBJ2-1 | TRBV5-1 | CASSSSKVGNEQFF
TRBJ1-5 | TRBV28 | CASSSYGQGGNQPQHF
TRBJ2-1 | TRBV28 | CASSFPHEQFF
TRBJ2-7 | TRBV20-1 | CSAPLGYEQYF
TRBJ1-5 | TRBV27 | CASSFGQGNQPQHF
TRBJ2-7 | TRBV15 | CATSRGPLAGGEQYF
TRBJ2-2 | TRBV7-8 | CASSSPGLAAGELFF